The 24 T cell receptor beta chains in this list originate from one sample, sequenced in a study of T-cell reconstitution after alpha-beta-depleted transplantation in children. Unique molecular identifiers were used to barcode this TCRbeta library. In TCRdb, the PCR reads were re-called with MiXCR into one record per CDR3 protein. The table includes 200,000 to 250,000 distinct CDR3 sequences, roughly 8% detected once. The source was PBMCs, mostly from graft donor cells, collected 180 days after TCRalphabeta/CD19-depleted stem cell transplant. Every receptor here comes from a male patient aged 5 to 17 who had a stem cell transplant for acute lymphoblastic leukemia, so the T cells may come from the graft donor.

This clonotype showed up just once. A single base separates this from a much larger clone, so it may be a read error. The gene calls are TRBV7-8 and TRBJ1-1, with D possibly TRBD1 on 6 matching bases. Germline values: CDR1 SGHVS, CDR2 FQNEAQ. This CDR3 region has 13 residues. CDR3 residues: CASISGEGTEAYF. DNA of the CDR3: TGTGCCAGCATCTCAGGGGAAGGAACTGAAGCTTACTTT. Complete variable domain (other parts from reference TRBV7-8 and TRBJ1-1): GAGVSQSPRYKVAKRGQDVALRCDPISGHVSLFWYQQALGQGPEFLTYFQNEAQLDKSGLPSDRFFAERPEGSVSTLKIQRTQQEDSAVYLCASISGEGTEAYFGQGTRLTVV.

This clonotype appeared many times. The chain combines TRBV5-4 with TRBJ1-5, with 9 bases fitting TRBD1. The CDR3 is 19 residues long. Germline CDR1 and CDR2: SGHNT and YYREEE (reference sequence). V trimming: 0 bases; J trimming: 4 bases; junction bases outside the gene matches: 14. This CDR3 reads CASSLAPSRDRASNQPQHF. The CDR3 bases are TGTGCCAGCAGCTTGGCGCCATCCCGGGACAGGGCCTCGAATCAGCCCCAGCATTTT.

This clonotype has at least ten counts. The CDR3 region is CASSLDTQYF. CDR3 nucleotide sequence: TGTGCCAGCAGCTTAGATACGCAGTATTTT. The V gene is TRBV7-2, the J gene TRBJ2-3, with no clear D. Per the germline V gene, CDR1 is SGHTA and CDR2 is FQGNSA. V was trimmed by 1 base and J by 7 bases, leaving 0 bases between them. The CDR3 extends over 10 amino acids.

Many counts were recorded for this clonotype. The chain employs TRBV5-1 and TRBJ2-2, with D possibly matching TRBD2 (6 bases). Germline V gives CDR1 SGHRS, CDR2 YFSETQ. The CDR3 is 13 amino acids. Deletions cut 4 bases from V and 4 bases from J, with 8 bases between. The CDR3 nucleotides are TGCGCCAGCAGCGGGGGGAGCACCGGGGAGCTGTTTTTT. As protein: CASSGGSTGELFF.

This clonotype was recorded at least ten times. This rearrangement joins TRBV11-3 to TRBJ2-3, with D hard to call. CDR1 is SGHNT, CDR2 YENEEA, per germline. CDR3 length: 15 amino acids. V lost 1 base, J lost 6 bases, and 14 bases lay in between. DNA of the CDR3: TGTGCCAGCAGCTTAGGCCGCTCCCCGGCGGATACGCAGTATTTT. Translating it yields CASSLGRSPADTQYF.

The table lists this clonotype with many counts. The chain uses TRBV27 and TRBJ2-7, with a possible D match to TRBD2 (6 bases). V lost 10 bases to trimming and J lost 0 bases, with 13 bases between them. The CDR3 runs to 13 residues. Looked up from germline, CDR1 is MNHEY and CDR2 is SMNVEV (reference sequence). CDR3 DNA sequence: TGTGCCACTGTCGGGAGTAGCTCCTACGAGCAGTACTTC. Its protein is CATVGSSSYEQYF.

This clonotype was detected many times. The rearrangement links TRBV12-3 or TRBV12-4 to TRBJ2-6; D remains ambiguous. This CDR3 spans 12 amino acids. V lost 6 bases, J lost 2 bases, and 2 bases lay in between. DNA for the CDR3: TGTGCCAGCAGCCCTGGGGCCAACGTCCTGACTTTC. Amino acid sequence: CASSPGANVLTF.

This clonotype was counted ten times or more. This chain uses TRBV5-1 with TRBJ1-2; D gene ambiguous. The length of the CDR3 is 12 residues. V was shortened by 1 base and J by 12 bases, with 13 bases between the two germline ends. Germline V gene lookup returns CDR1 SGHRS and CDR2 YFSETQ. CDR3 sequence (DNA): TGCGCCAGCAGCTTGTCGGGATCAAAGGACACCTTC. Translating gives CASSLSGSKDTF.

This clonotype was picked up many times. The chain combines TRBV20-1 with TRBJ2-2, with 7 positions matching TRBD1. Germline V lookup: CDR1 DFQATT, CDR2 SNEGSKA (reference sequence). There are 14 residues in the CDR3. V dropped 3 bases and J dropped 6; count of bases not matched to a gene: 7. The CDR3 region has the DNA TGCAGTGCTAGTCTCACAGGGGCAGCCGGGGAGCTGTTTTTT. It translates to CSASLTGAAGELFF.

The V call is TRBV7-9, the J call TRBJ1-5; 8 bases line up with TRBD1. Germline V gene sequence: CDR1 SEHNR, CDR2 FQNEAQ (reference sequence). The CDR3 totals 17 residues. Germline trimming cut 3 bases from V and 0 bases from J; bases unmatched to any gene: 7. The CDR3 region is CASSLGQEMYSNQPQHF. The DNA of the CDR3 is TGTGCCAGCAGCTTGGGACAGGAGATGTATAGCAATCAGCCCCAGCATTTT.

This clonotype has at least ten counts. The CDR3 loop reads CASSTDSGRGRARTDTQYF. DNA of the CDR3: TGCGCCAGCAGCACAGACTCCGGTAGGGGTAGGGCACGAACAGATACGCAGTATTTT. This chain uses TRBV5-1 with TRBJ2-3; TRBD1 is a possible D gene (5 bases). Between the trimmed V and J ends, which lost 4 bases and 3 bases, there was a span of 27 bases. This CDR3 region has 19 residues. The germline V gene has CDR1 SGHRS and CDR2 YFSETQ.

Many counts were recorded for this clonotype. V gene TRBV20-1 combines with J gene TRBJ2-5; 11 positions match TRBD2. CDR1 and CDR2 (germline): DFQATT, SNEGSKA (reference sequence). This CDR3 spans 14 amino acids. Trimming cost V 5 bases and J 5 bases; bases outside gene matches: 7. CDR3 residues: CSAFSGGVSETQYF. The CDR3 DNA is TGCAGTGCTTTTAGCGGGGGGGTTAGCGAGACCCAGTACTTC.

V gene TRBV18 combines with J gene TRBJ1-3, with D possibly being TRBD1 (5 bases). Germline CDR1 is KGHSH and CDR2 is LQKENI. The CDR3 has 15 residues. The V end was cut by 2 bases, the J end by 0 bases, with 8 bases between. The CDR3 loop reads CASSPSTDSGNTIYF. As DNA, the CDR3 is TGTGCCAGCTCACCATCGACAGACTCTGGAAACACCATATATTTT.

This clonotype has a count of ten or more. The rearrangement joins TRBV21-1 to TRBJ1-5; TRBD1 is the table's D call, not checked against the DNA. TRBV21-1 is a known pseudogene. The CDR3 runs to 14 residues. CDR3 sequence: CASSDDRDPQPQHF. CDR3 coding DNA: TGTGCCAGCAGCGACGACAGGGATCCTCAGCCCCAGCATTTT.

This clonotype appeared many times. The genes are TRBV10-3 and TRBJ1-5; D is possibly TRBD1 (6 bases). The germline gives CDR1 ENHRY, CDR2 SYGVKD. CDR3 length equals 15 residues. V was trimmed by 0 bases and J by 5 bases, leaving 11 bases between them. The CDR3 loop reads CAISESGAGYQPQHF. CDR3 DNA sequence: TGTGCCATCAGTGAGTCGGGGGCAGGTTATCAGCCCCAGCATTTT.

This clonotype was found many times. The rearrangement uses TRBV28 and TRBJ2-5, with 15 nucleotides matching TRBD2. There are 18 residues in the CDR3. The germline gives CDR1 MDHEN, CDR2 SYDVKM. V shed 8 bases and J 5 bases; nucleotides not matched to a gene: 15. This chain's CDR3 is CASFPGLAGGVGRETQYF. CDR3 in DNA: TGTGCCAGCTTCCCGGGACTAGCGGGAGGCGTGGGGAGGGAGACCCAGTACTTC.

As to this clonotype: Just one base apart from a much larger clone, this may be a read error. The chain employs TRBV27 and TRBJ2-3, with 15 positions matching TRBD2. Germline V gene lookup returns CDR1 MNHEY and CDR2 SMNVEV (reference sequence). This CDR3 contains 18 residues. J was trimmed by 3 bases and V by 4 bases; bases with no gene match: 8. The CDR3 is CASSSRTSGREGTDTQYF. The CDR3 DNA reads TGTGCCAGCAGTTCAAGGACTAGCGGGAGGGAAGGAACAGATACGCAGTATTTT.

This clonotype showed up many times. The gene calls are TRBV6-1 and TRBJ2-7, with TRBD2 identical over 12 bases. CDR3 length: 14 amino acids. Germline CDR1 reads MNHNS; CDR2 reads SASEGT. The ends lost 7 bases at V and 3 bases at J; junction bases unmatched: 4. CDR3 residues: CASTQGLAGYEQYF. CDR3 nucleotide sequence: TGTGCCAGCACTCAGGGACTAGCGGGCTACGAGCAGTACTTC.

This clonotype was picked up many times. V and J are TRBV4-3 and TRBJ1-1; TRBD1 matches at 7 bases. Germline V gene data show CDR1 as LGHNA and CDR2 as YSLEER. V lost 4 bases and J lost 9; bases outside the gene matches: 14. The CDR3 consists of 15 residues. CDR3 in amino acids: CASSRDSRLGDKAFF. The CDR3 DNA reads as TGCGCCAGCAGCCGGGACAGCCGTTTGGGGGATAAAGCTTTCTTT.

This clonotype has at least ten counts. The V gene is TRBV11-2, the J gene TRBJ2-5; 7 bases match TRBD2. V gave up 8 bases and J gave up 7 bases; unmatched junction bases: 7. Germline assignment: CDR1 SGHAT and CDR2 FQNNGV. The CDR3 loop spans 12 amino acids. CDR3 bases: TGTGCCAGCTCTAGGGAGGGAACGACCCAGTACTTC. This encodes CASSREGTTQYF.

This chain's CDR3 is CATSDFRGAYGGTHPDTQYF. CDR3 sequence (DNA): TGTGCCACCAGTGATTTCCGTGGAGCGTATGGCGGGACCCACCCAGATACGCAGTATTTT. V and J are TRBV24-1 and TRBJ2-3, with D maybe TRBD2 (6 bases). The length of the CDR3 is 20 residues. V was shortened by 1 base and J by 4 bases, with 26 bases between the two germline ends. The germline gives CDR1 KGHDR, CDR2 SFDVKD.

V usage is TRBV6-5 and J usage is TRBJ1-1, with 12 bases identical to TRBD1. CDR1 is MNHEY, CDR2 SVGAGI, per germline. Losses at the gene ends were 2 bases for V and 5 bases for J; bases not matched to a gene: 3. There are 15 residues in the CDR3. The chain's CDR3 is CASSYGTGGGTEAFF. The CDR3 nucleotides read TGTGCCAGCAGTTACGGGACAGGGGGCGGTACTGAAGCTTTCTTT.

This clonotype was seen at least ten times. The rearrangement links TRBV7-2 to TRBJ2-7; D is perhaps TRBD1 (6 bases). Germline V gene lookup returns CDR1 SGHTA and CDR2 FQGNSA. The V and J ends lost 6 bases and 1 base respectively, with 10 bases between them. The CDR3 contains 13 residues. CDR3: CASSNRESYEQYF. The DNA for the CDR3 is TGTGCCAGCAGTAACAGGGAATCCTACGAGCAGTACTTC.

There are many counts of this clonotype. The CDR3 nucleotides read TGTGCCAGCAGCTTAGTCGAAGGAATATCTGGAAACACCATATATTTT. Translation: CASSLVEGISGNTIYF. The chain uses TRBV7-8 and TRBJ1-3; no clear D gene. V was shortened by 1 base and J by 1 base, with 11 bases between the two germline ends. There are 16 residues in the CDR3. Germline V gives CDR1 SGHVS, CDR2 FQNEAQ.